This T cell receptor (beta chain) comes out of a study of regulatory T cells in long-lasting Graves disease. Study-wide background: Newly diagnosed Graves' patients took antithyroid drugs under 3 months.

HTBI primers from iRepertoire and Arm-PCR of CDR3 regions yielded the TCR beta libraries. TCRdb redid the calling of the multiplex PCR reads with MiXCR, one entry per CDR3 protein. This table holds about 220,000 distinct CDR3 sequences, around 19% found once. This clonotype has a count of ten or more. Its antigen is undetermined. Time point of the sample: newly diagnosed GD, antithyroid drugs for less than 3 months. RNA isolated from PBMCs was used to make the TCR library. Around 9 milliliters of peripheral blood went into EDTA tubes. Whole-study results and caveats: Comparison showed that persistent patients shared more public clonotypes (2,741) than new patients (approximately 870). The analysis examined peripheral blood only and excluded thyroid tissue.

The CDR3 runs 15 residues. From germline, CDR1 is MGHRA and CDR2 YSYEKL. J gave up 4 bases and V 0 bases, and 4 bases lay outside the gene matches. These data were also reused for a study on T cells in Graves' hyperthyroidism and ophthalmopathy.

Sample: peripheral blood mononuclear cells (PBMCs), taken at new diagnosis, from a patient treated with antithyroid drugs. The receptor was derived from a woman in her twenties or thirties with Graves disease. The chain combines TRBV4-1 with TRBJ2-5, with 8 bases that match TRBD2. CDR3 sequence: CASSQETGGAETQYF. In nucleotides, the CDR3 is TGCGCCAGCAGCCAAGAAACGGGGGGGGCAGAGACCCAGTACTTC.